The sequence of this T cell receptor beta chain was determined in a study of T cell repertoires in cytomegalovirus infection. At the level of the study: Public TCR beta signature analysis indicated the presence of both CMV infection and matching HLA type.

Whole-study findings and limits: There were carriers of CMV plus the relevant HLA, and cumulative public TCR beta family frequency identified them. Dominant in the ex vivo response were TCR beta clonotypes restricted by HLA-C and specific for CMV.

A remark on this clonotype: The target antigen is unknown. Just one base apart from a much larger clone, this may be a read error.

The CDR3 runs 14 residues. TCRdb used MiXCR to reprocess the reads, holding one entry per CDR3 protein. The table has roughly 150,000 distinct CDR3 sequences, 20% to 25% seen once. The source is a human donor in good health (CMV status not recorded). Some clones in this sample may be carry-over from other donors' samples. The chain uses TRBV12-3 or TRBV12-4 and TRBJ2-5, with D perhaps matching TRBD1 (7 bases). Sequencing was done on a sample of PBMCs. This CDR3 reads CDSSFAGGGETQYF. CDR3 coding DNA: TGTGACAGCAGTTTTGCAGGGGGAGGAGAGACCCAGTACTTC.